This T cell receptor beta chain originates from a study of blood T cell repertoires in COVID-19. Some clones are missing from TCRdb's copy, which holds only in-frame ones; the method was immunoSEQ multiplex PCR. Counted here are fewer than 250,000 clones, nearly 95% occurring once; the ten biggest clones make up around 0.83%. V was trimmed by 1 base and J by 4 bases, leaving 13 bases between them. CDR3 length: 15 residues. CDR1 and CDR2 from the germline V gene are KGHSH and LQKENI. The chain joins TRBV18 to TRBJ2-5, with D unclear. Sequenced input: peripheral blood. The receptor was derived from a young man with COVID-19, enrolled during active disease. In nucleotides, the CDR3 is TGTGCCAGCTCACCACGGCAGGAAGTGGGAGAGACCCAGTACTTC. Residues: CASSPRQEVGETQYF.